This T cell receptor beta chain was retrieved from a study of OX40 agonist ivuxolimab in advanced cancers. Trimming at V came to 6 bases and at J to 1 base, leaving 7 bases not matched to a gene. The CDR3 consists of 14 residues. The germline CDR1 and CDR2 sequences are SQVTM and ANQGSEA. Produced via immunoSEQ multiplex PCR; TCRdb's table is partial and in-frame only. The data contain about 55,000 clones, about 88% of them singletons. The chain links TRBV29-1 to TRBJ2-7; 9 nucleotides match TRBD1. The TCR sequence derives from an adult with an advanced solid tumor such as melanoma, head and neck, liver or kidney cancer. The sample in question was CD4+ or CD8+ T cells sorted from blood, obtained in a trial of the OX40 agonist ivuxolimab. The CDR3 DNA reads TGCAGCGTCAGCCGGGACAGGGTTTCCTACGAGCAGTACTTC. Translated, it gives CSVSRDRVSYEQYF.